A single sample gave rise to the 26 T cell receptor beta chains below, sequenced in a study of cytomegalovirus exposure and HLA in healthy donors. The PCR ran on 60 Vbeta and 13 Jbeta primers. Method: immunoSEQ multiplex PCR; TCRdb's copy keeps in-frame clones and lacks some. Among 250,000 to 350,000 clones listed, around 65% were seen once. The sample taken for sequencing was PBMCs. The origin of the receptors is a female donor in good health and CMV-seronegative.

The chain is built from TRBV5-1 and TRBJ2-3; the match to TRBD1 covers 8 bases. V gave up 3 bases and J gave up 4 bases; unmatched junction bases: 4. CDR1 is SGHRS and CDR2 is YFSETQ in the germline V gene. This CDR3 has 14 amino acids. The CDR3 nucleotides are TGCGCCAGCAGCTCACAGGGGGACGCAGATACGCAGTATTTT. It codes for CASSSQGDADTQYF.

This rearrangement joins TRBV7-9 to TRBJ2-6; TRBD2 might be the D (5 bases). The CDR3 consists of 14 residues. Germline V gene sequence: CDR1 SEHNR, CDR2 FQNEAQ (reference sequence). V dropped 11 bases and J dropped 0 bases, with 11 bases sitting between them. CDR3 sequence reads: CAAPGFSGANVLTF. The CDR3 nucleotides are TGTGCCGCCCCGGGATTCTCTGGGGCCAACGTCCTGACTTTC.

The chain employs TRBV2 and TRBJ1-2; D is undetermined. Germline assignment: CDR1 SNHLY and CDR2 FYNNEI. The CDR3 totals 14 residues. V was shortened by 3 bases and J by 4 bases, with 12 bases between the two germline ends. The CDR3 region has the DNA TGTGCCAGCAGTGATAAGGAGGAATTCTATGGCTACACCTTC. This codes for CASSDKEEFYGYTF.

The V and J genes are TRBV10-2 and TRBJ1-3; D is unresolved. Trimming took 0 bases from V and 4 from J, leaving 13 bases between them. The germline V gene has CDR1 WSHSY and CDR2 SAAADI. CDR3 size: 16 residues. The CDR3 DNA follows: TGCGCCAGCAGTGAGTCTGAGGTGATAAGAGGAAACACCATATATTTT. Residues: CASSESEVIRGNTIYF.

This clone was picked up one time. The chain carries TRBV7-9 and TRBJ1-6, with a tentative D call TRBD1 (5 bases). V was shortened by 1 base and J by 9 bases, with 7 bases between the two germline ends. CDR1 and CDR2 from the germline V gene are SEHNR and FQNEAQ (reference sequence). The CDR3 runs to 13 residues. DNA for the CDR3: TGTGCCAGCAGCTTAGGGGGGGTTTCACCCCTCCACTTT. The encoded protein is CASSLGGVSPLHF.

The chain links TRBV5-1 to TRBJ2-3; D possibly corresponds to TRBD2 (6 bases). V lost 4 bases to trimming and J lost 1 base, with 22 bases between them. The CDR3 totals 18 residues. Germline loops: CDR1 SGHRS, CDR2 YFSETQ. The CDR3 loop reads CASSLRLGGTSGTDTQYF. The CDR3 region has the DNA TGCGCCAGCAGCCTTCGCCTCGGGGGAACCTCGGGCACAGATACGCAGTATTTT.

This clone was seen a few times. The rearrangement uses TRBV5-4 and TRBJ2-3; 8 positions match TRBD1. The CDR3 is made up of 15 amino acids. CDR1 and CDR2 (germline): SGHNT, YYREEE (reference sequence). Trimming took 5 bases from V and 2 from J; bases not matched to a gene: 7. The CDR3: CASREGQAFTDTQYF. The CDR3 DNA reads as TGTGCCAGCAGGGAGGGACAGGCCTTCACAGATACGCAGTATTTT.

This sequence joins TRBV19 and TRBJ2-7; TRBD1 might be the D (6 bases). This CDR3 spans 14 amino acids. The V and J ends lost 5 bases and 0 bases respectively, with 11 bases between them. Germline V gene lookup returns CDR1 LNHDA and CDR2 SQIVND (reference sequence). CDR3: CASSWGRASYEQYF. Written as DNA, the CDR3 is TGTGCCAGTAGTTGGGGGCGGGCCTCCTACGAGCAGTACTTC.

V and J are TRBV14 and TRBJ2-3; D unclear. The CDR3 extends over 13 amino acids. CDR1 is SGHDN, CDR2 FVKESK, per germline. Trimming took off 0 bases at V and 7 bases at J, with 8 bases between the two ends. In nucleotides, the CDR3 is TGTGCCAGCAGCCAAGACGCGTTTAATACGCAGTATTTT. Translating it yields CASSQDAFNTQYF.

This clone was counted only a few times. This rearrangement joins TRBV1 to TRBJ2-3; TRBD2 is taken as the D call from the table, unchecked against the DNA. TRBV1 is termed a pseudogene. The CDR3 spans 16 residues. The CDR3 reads CTTLPTAGPYTDTQYF. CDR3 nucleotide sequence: TGCACCACCCTCCCTACAGCGGGGCCGTACACAGATACGCAGTATTTT.

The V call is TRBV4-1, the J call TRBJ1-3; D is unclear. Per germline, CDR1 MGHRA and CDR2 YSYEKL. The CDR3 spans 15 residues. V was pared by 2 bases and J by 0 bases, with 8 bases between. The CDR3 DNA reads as TGCGCCAGCAGCCAAATCCTCAGCTCTGGAAACACCATATATTTT. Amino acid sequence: CASSQILSSGNTIYF.

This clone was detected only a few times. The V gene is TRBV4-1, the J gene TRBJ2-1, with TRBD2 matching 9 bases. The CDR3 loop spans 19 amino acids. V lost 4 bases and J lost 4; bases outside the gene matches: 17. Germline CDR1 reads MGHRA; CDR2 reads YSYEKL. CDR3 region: CASSPHAASGKPGYNEQFF. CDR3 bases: TGCGCCAGCAGCCCCCACGCGGCTAGCGGGAAGCCTGGATACAATGAGCAGTTCTTC.

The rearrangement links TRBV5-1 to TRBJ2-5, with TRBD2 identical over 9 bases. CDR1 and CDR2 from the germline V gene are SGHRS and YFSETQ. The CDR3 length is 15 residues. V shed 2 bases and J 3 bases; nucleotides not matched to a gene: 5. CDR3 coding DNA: TGCGCCAGCAGCTTCAGCGGGAGGCGGGAAGAGACCCAGTACTTC. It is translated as CASSFSGRREETQYF.

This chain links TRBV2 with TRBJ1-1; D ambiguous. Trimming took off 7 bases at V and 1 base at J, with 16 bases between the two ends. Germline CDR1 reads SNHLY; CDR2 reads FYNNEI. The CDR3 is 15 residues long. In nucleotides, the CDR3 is TGTGCCAGCATCCCACCGGGGATTCGGAACACTGAAGCTTTCTTT. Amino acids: CASIPPGIRNTEAFF. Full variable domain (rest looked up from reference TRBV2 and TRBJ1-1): EPEVTQTPSHQVTQMGQEVILRCVPISNHLYFYWYRQILGQKVEFLVSFYNNEISEKSEIFDDQFSVERPDGSNFTLKIRSTKLEDSAMYFCASIPPGIRNTEAFFGQGTRLTVV.

The CDR3 DNA reads as TGCGCCAGCAGCAGGGGACTAGCGGAAAACCAAGAGACCCAGTACTTC. Translation: CASSRGLAENQETQYF. The chain uses TRBV5-1 and TRBJ2-5, with 11 positions matching TRBD2. This CDR3 spans 16 amino acids. The germline gives CDR1 SGHRS, CDR2 YFSETQ. The trim removed 4 bases at V and 0 bases at J, leaving 5 bases unmatched.

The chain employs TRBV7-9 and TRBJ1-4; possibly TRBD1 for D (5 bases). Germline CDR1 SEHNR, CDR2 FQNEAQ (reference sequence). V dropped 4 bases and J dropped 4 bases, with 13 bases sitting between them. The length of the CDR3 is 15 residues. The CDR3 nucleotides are TGTGCCAGCAGCTCAAAGGCGGGGGGTAATGAAAAACTGTTTTTT. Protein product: CASSSKAGGNEKLFF.

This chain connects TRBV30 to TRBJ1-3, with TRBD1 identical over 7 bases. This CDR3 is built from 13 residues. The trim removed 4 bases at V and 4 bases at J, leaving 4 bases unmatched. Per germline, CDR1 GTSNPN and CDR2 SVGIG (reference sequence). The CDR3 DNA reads TGTGCCTGGACGGGACAGAGGGGAAACACCATATATTTT. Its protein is CAWTGQRGNTIYF.

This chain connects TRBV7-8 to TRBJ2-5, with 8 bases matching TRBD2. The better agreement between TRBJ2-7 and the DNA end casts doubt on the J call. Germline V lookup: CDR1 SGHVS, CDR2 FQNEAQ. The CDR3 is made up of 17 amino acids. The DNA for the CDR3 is TGTGCCAGCAGCATCCCGCGGGAGGCCACCACTTCCTACGAGCAGTACTTC. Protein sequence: CASSIPREATTSYEQYF.

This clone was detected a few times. This CDR3 reads CATRVGGLDEQYF. CDR3 nucleotide sequence: TGTGCCACCCGGGTGGGGGGGCTGGACGAGCAGTACTTC. The chain is built from TRBV6-5 and TRBJ2-7, with D perhaps TRBD2 (7 bases). V was pared by 10 bases and J by 5 bases, with 18 bases between. This CDR3 has 13 residues. Looked up from germline, CDR1 is MNHEY and CDR2 is SVGAGI.

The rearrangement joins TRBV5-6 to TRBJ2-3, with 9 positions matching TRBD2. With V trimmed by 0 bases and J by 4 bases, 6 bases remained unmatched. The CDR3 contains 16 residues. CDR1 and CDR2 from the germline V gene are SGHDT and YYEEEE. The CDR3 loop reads CASSLGSGSRADTQYF. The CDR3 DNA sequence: TGTGCCAGCAGCTTGGGTAGCGGGAGTAGGGCAGATACGCAGTATTTT.

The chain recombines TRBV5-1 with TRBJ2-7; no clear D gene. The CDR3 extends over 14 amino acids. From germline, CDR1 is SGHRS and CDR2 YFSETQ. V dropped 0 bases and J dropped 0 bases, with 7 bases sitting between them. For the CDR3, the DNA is TGCGCCAGCAGCTTGGCTGGGCTCTCCTACGAGCAGTACTTC. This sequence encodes CASSLAGLSYEQYF. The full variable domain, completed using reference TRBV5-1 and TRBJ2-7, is KAGVTQTPRYLIKTRGQQVTLSCSPISGHRSVSWYQQTPGQGLQFLFEYFSETQRNKGNFPGRFSGRQFSNSRSEMNVSTLELGDSALYLCASSLAGLSYEQYFGPGTRLTVT.

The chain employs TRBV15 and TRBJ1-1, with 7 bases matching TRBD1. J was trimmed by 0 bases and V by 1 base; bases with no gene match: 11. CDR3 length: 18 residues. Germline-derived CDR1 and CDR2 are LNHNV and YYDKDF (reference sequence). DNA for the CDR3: TGTGCCACCAGCAGAGTTAGCCTGAGGGACAGAGTGAACACTGAAGCTTTCTTT. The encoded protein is CATSRVSLRDRVNTEAFF.

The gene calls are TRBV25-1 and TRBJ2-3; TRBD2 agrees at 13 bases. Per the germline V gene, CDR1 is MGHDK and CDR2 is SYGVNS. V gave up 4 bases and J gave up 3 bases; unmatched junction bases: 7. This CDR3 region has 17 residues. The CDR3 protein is CASSGRLLAGGTDTQYF. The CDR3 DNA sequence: TGTGCCAGCAGTGGCCGGTTACTAGCGGGAGGGACAGATACGCAGTATTTT.

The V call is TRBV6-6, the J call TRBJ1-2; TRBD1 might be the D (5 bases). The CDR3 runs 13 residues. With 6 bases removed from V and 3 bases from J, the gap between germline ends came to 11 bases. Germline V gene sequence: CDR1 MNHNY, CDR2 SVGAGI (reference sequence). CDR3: CASRVSGDYGYTF. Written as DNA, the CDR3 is TGTGCCAGCAGGGTCTCGGGGGACTATGGCTACACCTTC.

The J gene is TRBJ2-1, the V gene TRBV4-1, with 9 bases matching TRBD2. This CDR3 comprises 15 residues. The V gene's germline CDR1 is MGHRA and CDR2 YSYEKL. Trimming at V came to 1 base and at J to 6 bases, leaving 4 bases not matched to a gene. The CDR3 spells CASSQVMTSGNEQFF. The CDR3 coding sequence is TGCGCCAGCAGCCAAGTTATGACTAGCGGCAATGAGCAGTTCTTC.

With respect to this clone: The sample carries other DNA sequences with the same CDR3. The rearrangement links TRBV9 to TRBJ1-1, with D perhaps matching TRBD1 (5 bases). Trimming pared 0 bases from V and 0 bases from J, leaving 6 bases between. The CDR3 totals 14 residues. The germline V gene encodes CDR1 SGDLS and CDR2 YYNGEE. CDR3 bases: TGTGCCAGCAGCGTAGGGGGGGTGAACACTGAAGCTTTCTTT. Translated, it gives CASSVGGVNTEAFF.